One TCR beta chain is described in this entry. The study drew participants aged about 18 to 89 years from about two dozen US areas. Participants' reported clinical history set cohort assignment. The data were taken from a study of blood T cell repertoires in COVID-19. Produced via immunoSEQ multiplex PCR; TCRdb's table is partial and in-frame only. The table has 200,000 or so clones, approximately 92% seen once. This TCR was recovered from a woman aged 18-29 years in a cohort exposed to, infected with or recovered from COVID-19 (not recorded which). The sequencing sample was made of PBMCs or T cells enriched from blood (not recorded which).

CDR3 residues: CATSDQTGGEYNEQFF. DNA for the CDR3: TGTGCCACCAGTGACCAGACAGGGGGAGAATACAATGAGCAGTTCTTC. The V call is TRBV24-1, the J call TRBJ2-1; TRBD1 matches 9 bases. The CDR3 extends over 16 amino acids. Trimming removed 4 bases from V and 4 bases from J; junction bases left unmatched: 7. The germline gives CDR1 KGHDR, CDR2 SFDVKD.